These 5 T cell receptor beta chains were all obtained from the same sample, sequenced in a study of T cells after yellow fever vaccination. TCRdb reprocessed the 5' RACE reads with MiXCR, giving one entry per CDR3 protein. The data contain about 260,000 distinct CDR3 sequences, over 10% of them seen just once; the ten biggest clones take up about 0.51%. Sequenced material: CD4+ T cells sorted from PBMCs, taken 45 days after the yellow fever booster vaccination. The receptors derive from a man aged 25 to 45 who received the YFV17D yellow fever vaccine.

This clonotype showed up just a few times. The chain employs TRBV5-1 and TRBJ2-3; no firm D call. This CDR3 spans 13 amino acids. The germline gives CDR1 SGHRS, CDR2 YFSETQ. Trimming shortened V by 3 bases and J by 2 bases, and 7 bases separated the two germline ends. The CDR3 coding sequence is TGCGCCAGCAGCTCCCATTACACAGATACGCAGTATTTT. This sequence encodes CASSSHYTDTQYF.

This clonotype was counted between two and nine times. CDR3 sequence reads: CASSSTGKRTYEQYF. CDR3 nucleotide sequence: TGCGCCAGCAGCTCGACAGGGAAGCGAACCTACGAGCAGTACTTC. The V call is TRBV5-1, the J call TRBJ2-7; TRBD1 matches at 7 bases. V lost 3 bases to trimming and J lost 2 bases; unmatched junction nucleotides: 8. The V gene's germline CDR1 is SGHRS and CDR2 YFSETQ. The CDR3 runs to 15 residues.

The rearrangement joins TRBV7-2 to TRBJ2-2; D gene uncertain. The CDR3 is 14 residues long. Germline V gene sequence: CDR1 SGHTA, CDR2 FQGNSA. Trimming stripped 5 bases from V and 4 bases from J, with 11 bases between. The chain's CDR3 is CASSLKQTTGELFF. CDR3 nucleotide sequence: TGTGCCAGCAGCCTAAAACAGACCACCGGGGAGCTGTTTTTT.

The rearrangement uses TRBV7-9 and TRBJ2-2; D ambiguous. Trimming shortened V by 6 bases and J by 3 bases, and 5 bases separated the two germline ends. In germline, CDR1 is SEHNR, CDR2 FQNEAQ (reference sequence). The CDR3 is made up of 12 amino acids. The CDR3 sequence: CASRPYTGELFF. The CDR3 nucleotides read TGTGCCAGCAGACCCTACACCGGGGAGCTGTTTTTT.

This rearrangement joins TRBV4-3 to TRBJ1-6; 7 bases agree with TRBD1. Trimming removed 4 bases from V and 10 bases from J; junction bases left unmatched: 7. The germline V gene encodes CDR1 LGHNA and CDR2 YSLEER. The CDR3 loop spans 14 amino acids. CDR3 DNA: TGCGCCAGCAGCCGCCAGGGGGAAGGGTCACCCCTCCACTTT. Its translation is CASSRQGEGSPLHF.